This TCR beta chain was identified during a study of blood T cell repertoires in COVID-19. Original processing notes: Nucleated cell counts were estimated from reference gene primer amplification. TCRdb's table, derived via immunoSEQ multiplex PCR, lists solely in-frame clones and lacks some. That table furnishes V, J and clone size, whereas the DNA furnished D and trimming. In the table there are about 130,000 clones, about 88% of which are singletons. Germline assignment: CDR1 ENHRY and CDR2 SYGVKD. CDR3 length: 14 residues. V trimming: 4 bases; J trimming: 4 bases; junction bases outside the gene matches: 4.

This TCR derives from a woman between 50 and 59 years old who had recovered from COVID-19. The sequencing sample was made of PBMCs or T cells enriched from blood (not recorded which). V is TRBV10-3 and J is TRBJ2-7; TRBD2 aligns across 10 bases. CDR3 amino acids: CAISVAGGGYEQYF. The CDR3 region has the DNA TGTGCCATCAGTGTAGCGGGGGGCGGGTACGAGCAGTACTTC.